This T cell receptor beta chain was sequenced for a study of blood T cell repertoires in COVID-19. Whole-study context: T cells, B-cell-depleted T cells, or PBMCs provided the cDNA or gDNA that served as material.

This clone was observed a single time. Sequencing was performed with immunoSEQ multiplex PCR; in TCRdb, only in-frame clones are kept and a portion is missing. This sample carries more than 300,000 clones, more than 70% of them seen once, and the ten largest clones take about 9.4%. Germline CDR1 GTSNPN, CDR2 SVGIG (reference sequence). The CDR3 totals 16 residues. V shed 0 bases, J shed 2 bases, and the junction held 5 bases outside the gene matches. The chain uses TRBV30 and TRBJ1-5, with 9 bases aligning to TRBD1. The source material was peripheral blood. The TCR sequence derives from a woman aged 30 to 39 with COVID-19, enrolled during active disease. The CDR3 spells CAWSVQGASGNQPQHF. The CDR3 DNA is TGTGCCTGGAGTGTACAGGGGGCGAGTGGCAATCAGCCCCAGCATTTT.